These 29 T cell receptor beta chains share one sample of origin, sequenced in a study of somatic mutations in cytotoxic T cells in rheumatoid arthritis. Only in-frame clones appear in the TCRdb table, and some are missing; sequencing was by immunoSEQ multiplex PCR. The repertoire holds roughly 20,000 clones, with about 83% as singletons. The sample was CD8+ T cells sorted from blood. All receptors derive from an adult with rheumatoid arthritis.

The chain joins TRBV9 to TRBJ2-3; no firm D call. Germline-derived CDR1 and CDR2 are SGDLS and YYNGEE. The CDR3 contains 15 residues. V gave up 0 bases and J gave up 4 bases, with 12 bases separating them. In nucleotides, the CDR3 is TGTGCCAGCAGCGTAGGCAACGGTTGGGCAGATACGCAGTATTTT. It yields the protein CASSVGNGWADTQYF.

V usage is TRBV7-9 and J usage is TRBJ2-2; D is uncertain. V dropped 5 bases and J dropped 2 bases, with 12 bases sitting between them. This CDR3 comprises 15 residues. From germline, CDR1 is SEHNR and CDR2 FQNEAQ (reference sequence). As DNA, the CDR3 is TGTGCCAGCAGCCCCACCGACCGAAACACCGGGGAGCTGTTTTTT. This codes for CASSPTDRNTGELFF.

Remarks on this clone: Other DNA sequences of this sample code for an identical CDR3. CDR3 sequence: CASSLGFPNEQFF. For the CDR3, the DNA is TGTGCCAGCAGCCTAGGGTTTCCCAATGAGCAGTTCTTC. The J gene is TRBJ2-1, the V gene TRBV7-9; D remains ambiguous. The V and J ends lost 5 bases and 6 bases respectively, with 11 bases between them. The CDR3 contains 13 residues. Germline assignment: CDR1 SEHNR and CDR2 FQNEAQ (reference sequence).

This rearrangement joins TRBV4-1 to TRBJ1-5; D is uncertain. The CDR3 loop spans 15 amino acids. The V gene lost 2 bases and the J gene lost 6 bases, with 14 bases spanning the gap. Germline loops: CDR1 MGHRA, CDR2 YSYEKL. The CDR3 bases are TGCGCCAGCAGCCAAAGCCGCCAGTCGGGTCAGCCCCAGCATTTT. As protein: CASSQSRQSGQPQHF.

V usage is TRBV6-5 and J usage is TRBJ1-1; D is uncertain. V lost 2 bases and J lost 1, with 14 bases in between. The germline CDR1 and CDR2 sequences are MNHEY and SVGAGI. This CDR3 is 16 amino acids long. The CDR3 region has the DNA TGTGCCAGCAGTTACACGGGTGGCAGGTCGAACACTGAAGCTTTCTTT. This translates into CASSYTGGRSNTEAFF.

J is TRBJ1-5 and V is TRBV27; TRBD1 matches 8 bases. V shed 6 bases and J 6 bases; nucleotides not matched to a gene: 10. The CDR3 consists of 15 residues. Germline V gene sequence: CDR1 MNHEY, CDR2 SMNVEV (reference sequence). Written as DNA, the CDR3 is TGTGCCAGCAGGCCAGCGGCAGGGGGCGGTCAGCCCCAGCATTTT. Its translation: CASRPAAGGGQPQHF.

The chain is built from TRBV21-1 and TRBJ1-5; whether TRBD1, the table's D call, matches the DNA was not checked. TRBV21-1 is tagged as a pseudogene. The CDR3 covers 19 residues. This CDR3 is CASSKLSGRNPGVEQPQHF. CDR3 in DNA: TGTGCCAGCAGCAAATTAAGTGGTCGTAATCCAGGGGTCGAACAGCCCCAGCATTTT.

Written as DNA, the CDR3 is TGTGCCAGCAGTGAGACAGGGGCCGGGGCAGATACGCAGTATTTT. Translation: CASSETGAGADTQYF. The chain has TRBV28 and TRBJ2-3; 8 bases agree with TRBD1. Germline V gene sequence: CDR1 MDHEN, CDR2 SYDVKM. The CDR3 length is 15 residues. V was clipped by 5 bases and J by 4 bases; unmatched bases: 8.

This chain uses TRBV7-9 with TRBJ2-5; TRBD1 agrees at 9 bases. The J segment lost 5 bases and the V segment lost 8 bases, leaving 12 bases of the junction unmatched. The germline V gene has CDR1 SEHNR and CDR2 FQNEAQ (reference sequence). The CDR3 is made up of 15 amino acids. The CDR3 protein is CASAPRGQGGETQYF. DNA of the CDR3: TGTGCCAGCGCTCCAAGGGGACAGGGTGGGGAGACCCAGTACTTC.

The chain couples TRBV6-5 to TRBJ2-3; D not resolved. The CDR3 spans 14 residues. Trimming cost V 0 bases and J 5 bases, with 9 bases left between them. Germline V gene data show CDR1 as MNHEY and CDR2 as SVGAGI. This CDR3 is CASSYSIPVDTQYF. The DNA for the CDR3 is TGTGCCAGCAGTTACTCGATCCCCGTAGATACGCAGTATTTT.

CDR3 loop: CASSDWLNTEAFF. The CDR3 DNA reads TGTGCCAGCAGTGACTGGCTGAACACTGAAGCTTTCTTT. The J gene is TRBJ1-1, the V gene TRBV6-1; D gene uncertain. V was pared by 3 bases and J by 0 bases, with 5 bases between. From germline, CDR1 is MNHNS and CDR2 SASEGT. The CDR3 runs 13 residues.

The V call is TRBV7-3, the J call TRBJ2-1; 8 nucleotides line up with TRBD1. Germline values: CDR1 SGHTA, CDR2 FQGTGA. This CDR3 contains 13 residues. With 6 bases clipped from V and 9 bases from J, the junction kept 7 bases outside the gene matches. The CDR3, as DNA: TGTGCCAGCAGAGATCAGGGGGCTGGTGAGCAGTTCTTC. Translation: CASRDQGAGEQFF. Full variable domain (remainder filled in from reference TRBV7-3 and TRBJ2-1): GAGVSQTPSNKVTEKGKYVELRCDPISGHTALYWYRQSLGQGPEFLIYFQGTGAADDSGLPNDRFFAVRPEGSVSTLKIQRTERGDSAVYLCASRDQGAGEQFFGPGTRLTVL.

The CDR3 DNA is TGTGCCAGCAGCTTCGGGACTAGGGTCAATGAGCAGTTCTTC. This sequence encodes CASSFGTRVNEQFF. This rearrangement joins TRBV7-2 to TRBJ2-1, with 8 bases fitting TRBD2. The CDR3 length is 14 residues. V dropped 3 bases and J dropped 6; count of bases not matched to a gene: 4. Germline CDR1 reads SGHTA; CDR2 reads FQGNSA.

J is TRBJ1-5 and V is TRBV27, with D uncertain. The CDR3 totals 13 residues. Looked up from germline, CDR1 is MNHEY and CDR2 is SMNVEV (reference sequence). Trimming removed 0 bases at V and 9 bases at J, with 9 bases between. The CDR3 protein is CASSLSGGRPQHF. The CDR3 nucleotides read TGTGCCAGCAGTTTATCGGGTGGACGGCCCCAGCATTTT.

The rearrangement links TRBV6-1 to TRBJ1-5; no definite D call. V was trimmed by 2 bases and J by 0 bases, leaving 11 bases between them. The CDR3 length is 16 residues. Germline V gene data show CDR1 as MNHNS and CDR2 as SASEGT. Here the CDR3 reads CASSEIGSYSNQPQHF. The CDR3 bases are TGTGCCAGCAGTGAAATTGGAAGCTATAGCAATCAGCCCCAGCATTTT.

The chain joins TRBV27 to TRBJ2-7, with D tentatively TRBD2 (6 bases). Germline assignment: CDR1 MNHEY and CDR2 SMNVEV (reference sequence). V was shortened by 6 bases and J by 4 bases, with 19 bases between the two germline ends. The CDR3 spans 15 residues. CDR3 region: CASRLEGGVVYEQYF. Here the CDR3 DNA reads TGTGCCAGCAGGCTCGAGGGCGGGGTGGTTTACGAGCAGTACTTC.

V and J are TRBV11-2 and TRBJ1-5; the D gene is possibly TRBD1 (6 bases). V was pared by 5 bases and J by 5 bases, with 16 bases between. The germline CDR1 and CDR2 sequences are SGHAT and FQNNGV. The CDR3 is 15 amino acids. CDR3 sequence reads: CASSLNYRDDQPQHF. Written as DNA, the CDR3 is TGTGCCAGCAGCCTCAACTACAGGGACGATCAGCCCCAGCATTTT.

The chain uses TRBV9 and TRBJ2-6; D tentatively reads TRBD1 or TRBD2 (6 bases each). The CDR3 runs to 16 residues. Trimming pared 4 bases from V and 3 bases from J, leaving 14 bases between. Germline CDR1 and CDR2: SGDLS and YYNGEE. The CDR3 sequence: CASSPWGASGANVLTF. In DNA, the CDR3 is TGTGCCAGCAGCCCCTGGGGGGCTAGTGGGGCCAACGTCCTGACTTTC.

The chain has TRBV2 and TRBJ1-4, with a tentative D call TRBD1 (6 bases). CDR1 is SNHLY and CDR2 is FYNNEI in the germline V gene. CDR3 length equals 14 residues. Trimming pared 6 bases from V and 5 bases from J, leaving 13 bases between. The CDR3, as DNA: TGTGCCAGCAGCCCGACAGGACTCAATGAAAAACTGTTTTTT. Protein sequence: CASSPTGLNEKLFF.

This clone has only a few counts. This chain links TRBV30 with TRBJ1-1, with 8 bases matching TRBD1. CDR1 and CDR2 (germline): GTSNPN, SVGIG (reference sequence). This CDR3 region has 12 residues. The J segment lost 6 bases and the V segment lost 2 bases, leaving 2 bases of the junction unmatched. In DNA form, the CDR3 reads TGTGCCTGGAGTAACAGGGGGGCTGAAGCTTTCTTT. It yields the protein CAWSNRGAEAFF.

V is TRBV7-9 and J is TRBJ2-3; D gene unclear. Germline V gene lookup returns CDR1 SEHNR and CDR2 FQNEAQ (reference sequence). The CDR3 spans 15 residues. V was cut by 5 bases and J by 2 bases, with 14 bases left in between. The CDR3 nucleotides read TGTGCCAGCAGCCCCCAAGGTCCCTACACAGATACGCAGTATTTT. Protein product: CASSPQGPYTDTQYF.

Turning to this clone: Compared with germline, one end of the junction differs, possibly owing to a read error. The chain recombines TRBV7-7 with TRBJ2-3; a possible D gene is TRBD2 (5 bases). Per germline, CDR1 SSHAT and CDR2 FNYEAQ (reference sequence). There are 16 residues in the CDR3. CDR3 amino acids: CASSFSLGPSTDTQYF. The CDR3 nucleotides are TGTGCTAGCAGCTTCTCACTAGGGCCTAGCACAGATACGCAGTATTTT.

The CDR3 region has the DNA TGTGCCAGCAGTGAATTGGGGGACCAGCCCCAGCATTTT. It encodes CASSELGDQPQHF. This chain uses TRBV25-1 with TRBJ1-5, with D perhaps matching TRBD1 (5 bases). This CDR3 is 13 amino acids long. V lost 1 base, J lost 7 bases, and 8 bases lay in between. Germline V gene data show CDR1 as MGHDK and CDR2 as SYGVNS. Full variable domain (missing parts from reference TRBV25-1 and TRBJ1-5): EADIYQTPRYLVIGTGKKITLECSQTMGHDKMYWYQQDPGMELHLIHYSYGVNSTEKGDLSSESTVSRIRTEHFPLTLESARPSHTSQYLCASSELGDQPQHFGDGTRLSIL.

The chain joins TRBV9 to TRBJ2-1; 8 bases fit TRBD1. Germline V CDR1 and CDR2: SGDLS, YYNGEE. The CDR3 is 15 amino acids. V lost 1 base and J lost 8; bases outside the gene matches: 8. CDR3 sequence (DNA): TGTGCCAGCAGCGTACAGGGGGCAGTGATCGATGAGCAGTTCTTC. This sequence encodes CASSVQGAVIDEQFF. Filled out from reference TRBV9 and TRBJ2-1, the complete variable domain reads DSGVTQTPKHLITATGQRVTLRCSPRSGDLSVYWYQQSLDQGLQFLIQYYNGEERAKGNILERFSAQQFPDLHSELNLSSLELGDSALYFCASSVQGAVIDEQFFGPGTRLTVL.

The rearrangement joins TRBV19 to TRBJ2-2, with 10 positions matching TRBD2. Germline CDR1 is LNHDA and CDR2 is SQIVND (reference sequence). This CDR3 comprises 15 residues. V lost 6 bases, J lost 1 base, and 2 bases stayed unmatched. The CDR3 reads CASRSSGGNTGELFF. For the CDR3, the DNA is TGTGCCAGTAGATCTAGCGGGGGGAACACCGGGGAGCTGTTTTTT.

This chain links TRBV28 with TRBJ2-1, with 10 positions matching TRBD2. Germline V CDR1 and CDR2: MDHEN, SYDVKM. The CDR3 extends over 16 amino acids. Losses at the gene ends were 3 bases for V and 3 bases for J; bases not matched to a gene: 5. In DNA form, the CDR3 reads TGTGCCAGCAGTTTCCAACTAGCGGGGAGCTACAATGAGCAGTTCTTC. Translating gives CASSFQLAGSYNEQFF.

V usage is TRBV9 and J usage is TRBJ2-3; tentatively, D is TRBD1 or TRBD2 (5 bases each). Trimming pared 3 bases from V and 0 bases from J, leaving 14 bases between. Germline assignment: CDR1 SGDLS and CDR2 YYNGEE. The CDR3 is made up of 16 amino acids. The CDR3 bases are TGTGCCAGCAGCGCTCGGGGCGGAGCTAGCACAGATACGCAGTATTTT. Translating it yields CASSARGGASTDTQYF.

This chain links TRBV9 with TRBJ2-7; 7 positions agree with TRBD1. This CDR3 spans 13 amino acids. Trimming took 7 bases from V and 2 from J; bases not matched to a gene: 6. From germline, CDR1 is SGDLS and CDR2 YYNGEE. The DNA for the CDR3 is TGTGCCAGCTCCGGGACAGTTGCCTACGAGCAGTACTTC. This sequence encodes CASSGTVAYEQYF.

V is TRBV6-1 and J is TRBJ1-2, with 7 bases aligning to TRBD1. V dropped 6 bases and J dropped 4; count of bases not matched to a gene: 5. CDR1 and CDR2 (germline): MNHNS, SASEGT. The CDR3 length is 13 residues. The CDR3 DNA is TGTGCCAGCAGCCCTACAGGGGTCTATGGCTACACCTTC. Protein product: CASSPTGVYGYTF.